The 29 T cell receptor beta chains below come from one sample, sequenced in a study of spatial heterogeneity in lung cancer. Regarding time point: sample taken at primary tumor resection. In each case, whole RNA from tumor, nontumor lung or frozen PBMC was sequenced unsorted. TCRdb reprocessed the 5' RACE reads with MiXCR, giving one entry per CDR3 protein. Counted here are over 9,500 distinct CDR3 sequences, approximately 4% occurring once; the ten biggest clones make up more than 6.5%. Specimen: normal lung tissue next to the tumor, collected at surgery. Receptors originate from a male donor with early-stage non-small cell lung cancer.

At least ten counts were recorded for this clonotype. This rearrangement joins TRBV20-1 to TRBJ2-1; a weak D match, TRBD2 (6 bases). V shed 5 bases and J shed 8 bases, with 13 bases lying between them. This CDR3 is built from 12 residues. CDR1 DFQATT and CDR2 SNEGSKA come from the germline V gene (reference sequence). The CDR3 region has the DNA TGCAGTGCTGCGGGACTTACGCATGAGCAGTTCTTC. Translated, it gives CSAAGLTHEQFF.

This clonotype has at least ten counts. V usage is TRBV4-2 and J usage is TRBJ1-5; D not certain. Germline loops: CDR1 LGHNA, CDR2 YNFKEQ. V was pared by 0 bases and J by 5 bases, with 11 bases between. The CDR3 runs 15 residues. The CDR3 DNA reads as TGTGCCAGCAGCCAAGATAGAGGCTCGGATCAGCCCCAGCATTTT. This gives the protein CASSQDRGSDQPQHF.

This clonotype was counted many times. V is TRBV3-1 and J is TRBJ2-7; D is undetermined. V lost 4 bases and J lost 4, with 17 bases in between. Germline CDR1 and CDR2: LGHDT and YNNKEL (reference sequence). This CDR3 is 15 amino acids long. CDR3 nucleotides: TGTGCCAGCAGCCGTCCAGTGGGCCTAAAGTACGAGCAGTACTTC. Its protein product is CASSRPVGLKYEQYF.

Many counts were recorded for this clonotype. J is TRBJ2-5 and V is TRBV18; TRBD2 aligns across 7 bases. CDR1 is KGHSH, CDR2 LQKENI, per germline. V lost 1 base to trimming and J lost 4 bases; unmatched junction nucleotides: 6. The CDR3 covers 15 residues. In DNA form, the CDR3 reads TGTGCCAGCTCACCACTCGGGACTAATCGAGAGACCCAGTACTTC. It codes for CASSPLGTNRETQYF.

This clonotype was detected many times. This rearrangement joins TRBV30 to TRBJ2-3; D gene unclear. Germline assignment: CDR1 GTSNPN and CDR2 SVGIG (reference sequence). This CDR3 is built from 12 residues. Trimming took off 0 bases at V and 3 bases at J, with 4 bases between the two ends. The CDR3 region has the DNA TGTGCCTGGAGTGTAAGTACAGATACGCAGTATTTT. It yields the protein CAWSVSTDTQYF. The variable domain in full, completed from reference TRBV30 and TRBJ2-3, reads SQTIHQWPATLVQPVGSPLSLECTVEGTSNPNLYWYRQAAGRGLQLLFYSVGIGQISSEVPQNLSASRPQDRQFILSSKKLLLSDSGFYLCAWSVSTDTQYFGPGTRLTVL.

This clonotype was seen a handful of times. V usage is TRBV7-8 and J usage is TRBJ2-7; TRBD2 aligns across 13 bases. CDR1 and CDR2 from the germline V gene are SGHVS and FQNEAQ. Germline trimming cut 4 bases from V and 7 bases from J; bases unmatched to any gene: 10. This CDR3 has 16 amino acids. CDR3 amino acids: CASSSTGTSGKGEQYF. The CDR3 DNA sequence: TGTGCCAGCAGCTCAACCGGGACTAGCGGGAAGGGAGAGCAGTACTTC.

This clonotype appeared many times. The CDR3 DNA sequence: TGTGCCAGCAGCTCGACTAGCGGGAGGGCCCTGAGCTCCTACAATGAGCAGTTCTTC. It yields the protein CASSSTSGRALSSYNEQFF. V and J are TRBV5-4 and TRBJ2-1; the match to TRBD2 covers 14 bases. Unmatched junction bases numbered 8, after V lost 3 bases and J lost 0 bases. Germline CDR1 is SGHNT and CDR2 is YYREEE (reference sequence). This CDR3 has 19 amino acids. Using reference TRBV5-4 and TRBJ2-1 for the parts outside the CDR3, the full variable domain is ETGVTQSPTHLIKTRGQQVTLRCSSQSGHNTVSWYQQALGQGPQFIFQYYREEENGRGNFPPRFSGLQFPNYSSELNVNALELDDSALYLCASSSTSGRALSSYNEQFFGPGTRLTVL.

In this sample, this clonotype turned up many times. This chain joins TRBV6-2 or TRBV6-3 and TRBJ2-1; 16 nucleotides match TRBD2. CDR3 length: 18 residues. V was clipped by 0 bases and J by 6 bases; unmatched bases: 5. Germline CDR1 is MNHEY and CDR2 is SVGEGT. The CDR3 sequence is CASSYSDGTSGRVNEQFF. Written as DNA, the CDR3 is TGTGCCAGCAGTTACTCTGACGGGACTAGCGGGAGGGTCAATGAGCAGTTCTTC.

This clonotype has ten or more counts. Its ends do not fully match the called genes, so a read error is possible. The rearrangement links TRBV5-1 to TRBJ2-2; D possibly corresponds to TRBD2 (6 bases). Germline V gene data show CDR1 as SGHRS and CDR2 as YFSETQ. The CDR3 runs to 16 residues. The DNA of the CDR3 is TGCGCCAGCAGCTTGTGGGCGGGCCCGAACACCGGGGGGCTGTTTTTT. This codes for CASSLWAGPNTGGLFF.

This clonotype was counted ten times or more. The gene calls are TRBV24-1 and TRBJ2-2; D might be TRBD1 or TRBD2, each matching 5 bases. The V gene lost 12 bases and the J gene lost 6 bases, with 10 bases spanning the gap. Germline loops: CDR1 KGHDR, CDR2 SFDVKD. The CDR3 is made up of 11 amino acids. The CDR3 DNA sequence: TGTGCCGTTGGGGGTCCCGGGGAGCTGTTTTTT. Amino acids: CAVGGPGELFF.

This clonotype was seen at least ten times. The V gene is TRBV7-9, the J gene TRBJ1-6; the match to TRBD1 covers 10 bases. CDR3 length: 17 amino acids. Germline trimming cut 5 bases from V and 9 bases from J; bases unmatched to any gene: 13. Germline lookup yields CDR1 SEHNR and CDR2 FQNEAQ (reference sequence). CDR3 loop: CASSRGTGVSISSPLHF. The CDR3 nucleotides are TGTGCCAGCAGCCGAGGGACAGGGGTCAGTATATCTTCACCCCTCCACTTT.

This clonotype is medium-sized (0.01 to 0.1%) within its sample. V usage is TRBV27 and J usage is TRBJ1-4; D unclear. The CDR3 extends over 15 amino acids. CDR1 MNHEY and CDR2 SMNVEV come from the germline V gene (reference sequence). Trimming removed 5 bases from V and 8 bases from J, with 18 bases in between. The CDR3 protein is CASSLNTIPGEKLFF. The CDR3, as DNA: TGTGCCAGCAGTCTAAACACCATCCCGGGCGAAAAACTGTTTTTT.

This clonotype was recorded at least ten times. J is TRBJ1-5 and V is TRBV12-3 or TRBV12-4, with 7 positions matching TRBD1. Unmatched junction bases numbered 7, after V lost 2 bases and J lost 3 bases. The CDR3 contains 16 residues. CDR3 nucleotides: TGTGCCAGCAGTTTACGACAGGGACCCTACAATCAGCCCCAGCATTTT. As protein: CASSLRQGPYNQPQHF.

In regard to this clonotype: One end of the junction does not line up with germline, which may come from a read error. The V and J genes are TRBV5-4 and TRBJ1-2; 7 positions match TRBD1. CDR1 and CDR2 (germline): SGHNT, YYREEE (reference sequence). The CDR3 covers 15 residues. CDR3 bases: TGTACCAGCAGCTCTCCGACAGGGAAGGGCTATGGCTACACCTTC. Translation gives CTSSSPTGKGYGYTF.

The rearrangement joins TRBV7-2 to TRBJ2-1, with D maybe TRBD1 (7 bases). The V gene's germline CDR1 is SGHTA and CDR2 FQGNSA. Trimming cost V 1 base and J 4 bases, with 14 bases left between them. CDR3 size: 16 residues. This CDR3 is CASSLGAGGTYNEQFF. The CDR3 DNA is TGTGCCAGCAGCTTAGGGGCAGGGGGGACTTACAATGAGCAGTTCTTC.

This chain connects TRBV6-6 to TRBJ1-1; 7 bases are shared with TRBD1. The germline CDR1 and CDR2 sequences are MNHNY and SVGAGI (reference sequence). V lost 7 bases to trimming and J lost 1 base; unmatched junction nucleotides: 9. The CDR3 is 15 residues long. CDR3: CASTPPTGTNTEAFF. The CDR3 nucleotides read TGTGCCAGCACCCCCCCGACAGGGACGAACACTGAAGCTTTCTTT.

At least ten counts were recorded for this clonotype. The V and J genes are TRBV12-3 or TRBV12-4 and TRBJ2-6; D remains ambiguous. The ends were cut back, 6 bases at V and 0 bases at J, with 12 bases in the middle. The CDR3 is 16 residues long. CDR3: CASRLGRNSGANVLTF. The CDR3 DNA is TGTGCCAGCAGGCTAGGACGGAACTCTGGGGCCAACGTCCTGACTTTC.

This clonotype was picked up many times. The CDR3 DNA follows: TGTGCCAGCAGTTTGGACAGGGGGGCCTATGGCTACACCTTC. Amino acid sequence: CASSLDRGAYGYTF. The chain employs TRBV12-3 or TRBV12-4 and TRBJ1-2, with 10 bases aligning to TRBD1. The CDR3 contains 14 residues. V was clipped by 3 bases and J by 4 bases; unmatched bases: 2.

This clonotype was counted many times. The chain joins TRBV7-2 to TRBJ1-4, with D maybe TRBD1 (6 bases). Deletions cut 5 bases from V and 7 bases from J, with 14 bases between. The CDR3 extends over 14 amino acids. Germline-derived CDR1 and CDR2 are SGHTA and FQGNSA. The CDR3 DNA sequence: TGTGCCAGCAGCCCAGGGGACATAGGTGAAAAACTGTTTTTT. Its protein product is CASSPGDIGEKLFF.

This clonotype was counted at least ten times. The chain combines TRBV6-5 with TRBJ1-6; D remains unclear. The CDR3 loop spans 13 amino acids. Germline V gene data show CDR1 as MNHEY and CDR2 as SVGAGI. Between the trimmed V and J ends, which lost 7 bases and 11 bases, there was a span of 15 bases. The CDR3 loop is CASTLRTGTPLHF. CDR3 nucleotides: TGTGCCAGCACCCTCCGCACCGGAACACCCCTCCACTTT.

The rearrangement links TRBV7-9 to TRBJ2-5; TRBD1 aligns across 7 bases. Germline V gives CDR1 SEHNR, CDR2 FQNEAQ (reference sequence). There are 15 residues in the CDR3. After removal of 2 bases from V and 5 bases from J, the junction contained 8 bases not matched to a gene. In DNA, the CDR3 is TGTGCCAGCAGCTTAAGGGCAGGGGGTGTCGAGACCCAGTACTTC. Translating it yields CASSLRAGGVETQYF.

The sample holds many counts of this clonotype. The rearrangement joins TRBV20-1 to TRBJ1-2, with D possibly being TRBD1 (6 bases). The CDR3 runs to 15 residues. With 1 base removed from V and 9 bases from J, the gap between germline ends came to 21 bases. Germline CDR1 is DFQATT and CDR2 is SNEGSKA (reference sequence). The CDR3 is CSARGIKTGPERYTF. CDR3 nucleotide sequence: TGCAGTGCTAGAGGGATAAAGACAGGCCCTGAGCGCTACACCTTC.

This clonotype has at least ten counts. CDR3 coding DNA: TGTGCCAGCAGCGTTCAAGCGGGGTCCTCCTACGAGCAGTACTTC. Translation gives CASSVQAGSSYEQYF. The rearrangement uses TRBV9 and TRBJ2-7; TRBD2 matches at 7 bases. There are 15 residues in the CDR3. Germline CDR1 and CDR2: SGDLS and YYNGEE. Unmatched junction bases numbered 5, after V lost 2 bases and J lost 0 bases. The whole variable domain, filled in from reference TRBV9 and TRBJ2-7, reads DSGVTQTPKHLITATGQRVTLRCSPRSGDLSVYWYQQSLDQGLQFLIQYYNGEERAKGNILERFSAQQFPDLHSELNLSSLELGDSALYFCASSVQAGSSYEQYFGPGTRLTVT.

The rearrangement joins TRBV2 to TRBJ1-2; 10 bases agree with TRBD1. CDR3 length: 14 amino acids. CDR1 and CDR2 (germline): SNHLY, FYNNEI. V shed 2 bases and J 4 bases; nucleotides not matched to a gene: 1. The CDR3 sequence is CASSERTGGYGYTF. Here the CDR3 DNA reads TGTGCCAGCAGTGAAAGGACAGGGGGCTATGGCTACACCTTC. Supplemented by reference TRBV2 and TRBJ1-2, the full variable domain reads EPEVTQTPSHQVTQMGQEVILRCVPISNHLYFYWYRQILGQKVEFLVSFYNNEISEKSEIFDDQFSVERPDGSNFTLKIRSTKLEDSAMYFCASSERTGGYGYTFGSGTRLTVV.

At least ten counts were recorded for this clonotype. This chain connects TRBV20-1 to TRBJ2-4; 10 bases line up with TRBD1. CDR1 and CDR2 from the germline V gene are DFQATT and SNEGSKA (reference sequence). Unmatched junction bases numbered 7, after V lost 6 bases and J lost 8 bases. The CDR3 is 13 amino acids. The CDR3 coding sequence is TGCAGTGCCAACGACAGGGGGCTGGACATTCAGTACTTC. Amino acid sequence: CSANDRGLDIQYF.

This clonotype was picked up many times. The chain is built from TRBV11-2 and TRBJ1-1; D perhaps matches TRBD1 (5 bases). V was shortened by 2 bases and J by 0 bases, with 10 bases between the two germline ends. Germline V lookup: CDR1 SGHAT, CDR2 FQNNGV. This CDR3 spans 15 amino acids. The DNA of the CDR3 is TGTGCCAGCAGCTTATCCGGGGGAATGAACACTGAAGCTTTCTTT. The encoded protein is CASSLSGGMNTEAFF. The full variable domain, in which reference TRBV11-2 and TRBJ1-1 provide the parts outside the CDR3, is EAGVAQSPRYKIIEKRQSVAFWCNPISGHATLYWYQQILGQGPKLLIQFQNNGVVDDSQLPKDRFSAERLKGVDSTLKIQPAKLEDSAVYLCASSLSGGMNTEAFFGQGTRLTVV.

In its sample, this clonotype was seen many times. V gene TRBV6-2 or TRBV6-3 combines with J gene TRBJ2-7; 7 nucleotides align to TRBD2. The CDR3 loop spans 14 amino acids. V gave up 6 bases and J gave up 0 bases; unmatched junction bases: 5. Germline V gene data show CDR1 as MNHEY and CDR2 as SVGEGT. CDR3 protein: CASRDTSDSYEQYF. Written as DNA, the CDR3 is TGTGCCAGCAGGGATACTAGCGACTCCTACGAGCAGTACTTC.

This clonotype has ten or more counts. In DNA form, the CDR3 reads TGTGCCAGCAGTTTCCTAGCGGGGGGGCTCACAGATACGCAGTATTTT. It specifies CASSFLAGGLTDTQYF. The chain recombines TRBV27 with TRBJ2-3, with 12 bases that match TRBD2. CDR1 MNHEY and CDR2 SMNVEV come from the germline V gene (reference sequence). J was trimmed by 2 bases and V by 3 bases; bases with no gene match: 3. The CDR3 totals 16 residues.

At least ten counts were recorded for this clonotype. The chain joins TRBV3-1 to TRBJ2-7; 14 bases match TRBD2. Per the germline V gene, CDR1 is LGHDT and CDR2 is YNNKEL (reference sequence). CDR3 size: 15 residues. Trimming cost V 4 bases and J 4 bases; bases outside gene matches: 3. The CDR3 loop is CASSPRLAGGYEQYF. The CDR3 nucleotides read TGTGCCAGCAGCCCCCGACTAGCGGGAGGGTACGAGCAGTACTTC.